Presented here are 18 T cell receptor beta chains from one specimen sequenced in a study of beta chain features in type 1 diabetes (dated by TCRdb to 2016 to 2018). The library was prepared using the immunoSEQ multiplex PCR assay. The entire isolated RNA was reverse transcribed using the High Capacity cDNA Reverse Transcription Kit, and thus expressed TCRB transcripts were sequenced. The immuneACCESS repertoire file appears here via TCRdb, limited to in-frame rearrangements. These files lack a portion of the clones; in checked studies, under half of the deficit traces to unresolved V genes, and the cause of the others is not known. The sample data list approximately 120,000 clones, and around 40% of these were observed just once. The ten top clones hold about 0.07% of the sample. Sequencing was carried out using stem cell memory CD4+ T cells from blood. The cell subset or site label of this sample denotes: stem cell-like memory CD4+ T cells. The origin of the receptors is a woman between 18 and 30 years old in good health.

This clone has more than one count but fewer than ten. The J gene is TRBJ2-1, the V gene TRBV7-8; 7 bases map to TRBD1. This CDR3 has 16 residues. The germline V gene has CDR1 SGHVS and CDR2 FQNEAQ. With 2 bases clipped from V and 4 bases from J, the junction kept 8 bases outside the gene matches. CDR3 protein: CASSLRGPTIYNEQFF. CDR3 sequence (DNA): TGTGCCAGCAGCTTAAGGGGGCCGACAATTTACAATGAGCAGTTCTTC.

This clone was recorded many times. CDR3 sequence: CASSLALTGGQETQYF. Here the CDR3 DNA reads TGTGCCAGCAGCTTAGCGTTGACGGGAGGCCAAGAGACCCAGTACTTC. The chain recombines TRBV7-9 with TRBJ2-5; 7 nucleotides align to TRBD2. The germline V gene encodes CDR1 SEHNR and CDR2 FQNEAQ (reference sequence). After removal of 0 bases from V and 1 base from J, the junction contained 5 bases not matched to a gene. CDR3 length: 16 amino acids. The whole variable domain, remainder taken from reference TRBV7-9 and TRBJ2-5, is DTGVSQNPRHKITKRGQNVTFRCDPISEHNRLYWYRQTLGQGPEFLTYFQNEAQLEKSRLLSDRFSAERPKGSFSTLEIQRTEQGDSAMYLCASSLALTGGQETQYFGPGTRLLVL.

In its sample, this clone was seen a few times. The chain joins TRBV2 to TRBJ1-5, with 9 bases aligning to TRBD1. The germline V gene encodes CDR1 SNHLY and CDR2 FYNNEI. After removal of 6 bases from V and 7 bases from J, the junction contained 7 bases not matched to a gene. The CDR3 contains 14 residues. CDR3 in amino acids: CASRADRGNQPQHF. CDR3 nucleotide sequence: TGTGCCAGCAGGGCGGACAGGGGTAACCAGCCCCAGCATTTT.

This clone has just a few counts. The chain has TRBV19 and TRBJ1-5; 7 nucleotides line up with TRBD1. Germline V gives CDR1 LNHDA, CDR2 SQIVND (reference sequence). The CDR3 runs to 16 residues. With V trimmed by 5 bases and J by 0 bases, 7 bases remained unmatched. CDR3 sequence reads: CASSPGGLYSNQPQHF. In DNA form, the CDR3 reads TGTGCCAGTAGTCCAGGGGGGCTCTATAGCAATCAGCCCCAGCATTTT. The full variable domain, with the rest looked up from reference TRBV19 and TRBJ1-5, is DGGITQSPKYLFRKEGQNVTLSCEQNLNHDAMYWYRQDPGQGLRLIYYSQIVNDFQKGDIAEGYSVSREKKESFPLTVTSAQKNPTAFYLCASSPGGLYSNQPQHFGDGTRLSIL.

This chain connects TRBV4-2 to TRBJ2-1, with 14 bases aligning to TRBD2. V shed 2 bases, J shed 0 bases, and the junction held 18 bases outside the gene matches. The CDR3 has 23 amino acids. CDR1 LGHNA and CDR2 YNFKEQ come from the germline V gene. CDR3 bases: TGTGCCAGCAGCCAAACACCGGGACTAGCGGGAGAAAGAGGGCTAGGCTCCTACAATGAGCAGTTCTTC. Its translation: CASSQTPGLAGERGLGSYNEQFF.

V is TRBV30 and J is TRBJ1-1; possibly TRBD1 for D (5 bases). Germline V gene sequence: CDR1 GTSNPN, CDR2 SVGIG (reference sequence). CDR3 length: 13 amino acids. V was clipped by 4 bases and J by 2 bases, with 11 bases between them. The CDR3 DNA reads as TGTGCCTGGACAATAAGGGGAAACACTGAAGCTTTCTTT. Encoded protein: CAWTIRGNTEAFF.

The V and J genes are TRBV29-1 and TRBJ2-7, with 12 bases that match TRBD2. This CDR3 comprises 13 residues. Germline assignment: CDR1 SQVTM and CDR2 ANQGSEA. Losses at the gene ends were 6 bases for V and 4 bases for J; bases not matched to a gene: 4. This CDR3 is CSVLLAGGYEQYF. The CDR3 nucleotides are TGCAGCGTGTTACTAGCGGGAGGTTACGAGCAGTACTTC.

Here the CDR3 reads CASRKTGVAEAFF. In DNA form, the CDR3 reads TGTGCCAGCCGAAAGACAGGGGTCGCCGAAGCTTTCTTT. The chain carries TRBV28 and TRBJ1-1; 8 bases are a match to TRBD1. V dropped 8 bases and J dropped 8; count of bases not matched to a gene: 10. CDR3 length: 13 amino acids. The germline V gene encodes CDR1 MDHEN and CDR2 SYDVKM.

The chain recombines TRBV7-2 with TRBJ2-1; a weak D match, TRBD2 (5 bases). CDR1 is SGHTA, CDR2 FQGNSA, per germline. The length of the CDR3 is 14 residues. V was clipped by 6 bases and J by 8 bases, with 17 bases between them. CDR3 coding DNA: TGTGCCAGCAGTAAAGTAGCGAGTGGGGATGAGCAGTTCTTC. This sequence encodes CASSKVASGDEQFF.

This clone was found a few times. CDR3 loop: CASSQEAGRGETQYF. As DNA, the CDR3 is TGTGCCAGCAGCCAAGAAGCGGGACGAGGAGAGACCCAGTACTTC. The rearrangement links TRBV6-6 to TRBJ2-5, with 7 bases lining up with TRBD2. Per the germline V gene, CDR1 is MNHNY and CDR2 is SVGAGI (reference sequence). The length of the CDR3 is 15 residues. Losses at the gene ends were 6 bases for V and 4 bases for J; bases not matched to a gene: 11.

The table lists this clone with a count of one. This chain links TRBV27 with TRBJ1-2, with a weak D call TRBD1 (6 bases). Germline CDR1 is MNHEY and CDR2 is SMNVEV (reference sequence). Trimming removed 6 bases from V and 4 bases from J, with 15 bases in between. The CDR3 length is 14 residues. The CDR3 DNA follows: TGTGCCAGCAGACCCCGAGGGGGGGCCTATGGCTACACCTTC. Its translation: CASRPRGGAYGYTF.

This chain joins TRBV6-6 and TRBJ1-5; TRBD1 matches at 7 bases. The CDR3 covers 12 residues. Germline V gene lookup returns CDR1 MNHNY and CDR2 SVGAGI (reference sequence). The junction had 6 bases not matched to a gene; V was cut back by 7 bases and J by 9 bases. The CDR3 loop is CASMTGPAPQHF. For the CDR3, the DNA is TGTGCCAGCATGACAGGGCCTGCGCCCCAGCATTTT.

V gene TRBV27 combines with J gene TRBJ2-5, with D unclear. This CDR3 has 14 residues. Germline V gene sequence: CDR1 MNHEY, CDR2 SMNVEV (reference sequence). V was shortened by 1 base and J by 2 bases, with 8 bases between the two germline ends. CDR3 DNA sequence: TGTGCCAGCAGTTTATATAGAGAACAAGAGACCCAGTACTTC. Its translation is CASSLYREQETQYF.

In its sample, this clone was seen a few times. V gene TRBV30 combines with J gene TRBJ2-6; the match to TRBD1 covers 7 bases. The CDR3 is 17 residues long. Germline V CDR1 and CDR2: GTSNPN, SVGIG (reference sequence). V gave up 4 bases and J gave up 0 bases; unmatched junction bases: 9. As DNA, the CDR3 is TGTGCCTGGATTAGGGGGCGAACCTACTCTGGGGCCAACGTCCTGACTTTC. Encoded protein: CAWIRGRTYSGANVLTF.

This chain connects TRBV28 to TRBJ1-1; 10 bases line up with TRBD1. Per the germline V gene, CDR1 is MDHEN and CDR2 is SYDVKM. This CDR3 region has 13 residues. With 7 bases clipped from V and 8 bases from J, the junction kept 7 bases outside the gene matches. The CDR3 region is CASTPGQGFEAFF. The CDR3 DNA reads as TGTGCCAGCACCCCGGGACAGGGGTTCGAAGCTTTCTTT.

The rearrangement links TRBV30 to TRBJ1-2; no reliable D call. Germline V gene lookup returns CDR1 GTSNPN and CDR2 SVGIG (reference sequence). The CDR3 consists of 14 residues. V was cut by 1 base and J by 3 bases, with 12 bases left in between. This chain's CDR3 is CAWSDWYSHYGYTF. CDR3 coding DNA: TGTGCCTGGAGTGATTGGTACAGCCACTATGGCTACACCTTC.

The chain recombines TRBV6-1 with TRBJ1-1, with unresolved D. V was clipped by 0 bases and J by 0 bases, with 14 bases between them. CDR3 length: 17 residues. Per the germline V gene, CDR1 is MNHNS and CDR2 is SASEGT. The CDR3 coding sequence is TGTGCCAGCAGTGAAGCGCCGCATGGCCTCATGAACACTGAAGCTTTCTTT. Its translation: CASSEAPHGLMNTEAFF.

This chain uses TRBV7-6 with TRBJ2-4; a weak D match, TRBD1 (5 bases). The ends were cut back, 3 bases at V and 2 bases at J, with 5 bases in the middle. This CDR3 is 13 amino acids long. Germline assignment: CDR1 SGHVS and CDR2 FNYEAQ. DNA for the CDR3: TGTGCCAGCAGCTTGGACACCAAAAACATTCAGTACTTC. Translated, it gives CASSLDTKNIQYF. Full variable domain (missing parts from reference TRBV7-6 and TRBJ2-4): GAGVSQSPRYKVTKRGQDVALRCDPISGHVSLYWYRQALGQGPEFLTYFNYEAQQDKSGLPNDRFSAERPEGSISTLTIQRTEQRDSAMYRCASSLDTKNIQYFGAGTRLSVL.